This T cell receptor beta chain is drawn from a study of blood T cell repertoires in COVID-19. Sequencing used immunoSEQ multiplex PCR; TCRdb keeps in-frame clones, though not all of them. The data hold 110,000 to 150,000 clones, with roughly 86% observed a single time. V lost 0 bases and J lost 9; bases outside the gene matches: 8. This CDR3 comprises 16 residues. CDR1 and CDR2 (germline): LGHDT, YNNKEL (reference sequence). The receptor was isolated from a man in his fifties with active or convalescent COVID-19. The specimen sequenced was peripheral blood. This chain connects TRBV3-1 (or the pseudogene TRBV3-2) to TRBJ2-1; TRBD2 agrees at 10 bases. The CDR3 nucleotides read TGTGCCAGCAGCCAAGATTGGCTAGCGGGAGTGGTTGAGCAGTTCTTC. Its translation is CASSQDWLAGVVEQFF.